These 30 T cell receptor beta chains were all obtained from the same sample, sequenced in a study of T cells in Graves' hyperthyroidism and ophthalmopathy. TCR beta CDR3 sequences were amplified from RNA transcripts. First-round RT-PCR targeting the TCR CDR3 was performed with the HTBI primer set. TCRdb reprocessed the multiplex PCR reads via MiXCR and lists one record per CDR3 protein. The sample shows fewer than 650,000 distinct CDR3 sequences, more than 13% of them seen only once. Sequencing was done on a sample of blood. These receptors originate from a woman in her late teens or twenties with Graves' ophthalmopathy.

This clonotype has at least ten counts. The chain joins TRBV6-1 to TRBJ1-1; the D is unclear. This CDR3 has 13 amino acids. Trimming shortened V by 7 bases and J by 4 bases, and 13 bases separated the two germline ends. Per the germline V gene, CDR1 is MNHNS and CDR2 is SASEGT. CDR3 amino acids: CASIEGVGTEAFF. DNA for the CDR3: TGTGCCAGCATTGAGGGCGTCGGCACTGAAGCTTTCTTT.

This clonotype has a count of ten or more. The chain employs TRBV18 and TRBJ2-3, with 8 bases lining up with TRBD1. The CDR3 has 15 residues. Germline V gene lookup returns CDR1 KGHSH and CDR2 LQKENI. Trimming cost V 5 bases and J 1 base; bases outside gene matches: 5. CDR3 DNA sequence: TGTGCCAGCTCAACAAAGGACAGGGGCACAGATACGCAGTATTTT. This translates into CASSTKDRGTDTQYF.

The table lists this clonotype with many counts. V usage is TRBV28 and J usage is TRBJ1-5, with D uncertain. Trimming left V 4 bases short and J 0 bases short, with 10 bases between. Per germline, CDR1 MDHEN and CDR2 SYDVKM. The CDR3 covers 15 residues. The CDR3: CASSSTDYSNQPQHF. For the CDR3, the DNA is TGTGCCAGCAGTTCGACGGACTATAGCAATCAGCCCCAGCATTTT.

This clonotype was seen repeatedly, ten times or more. An end of the junction differs from the germline gene, which may be a read error. The chain employs TRBV11-3 and TRBJ2-5; the match to TRBD1 covers 7 bases. Germline CDR1 is SGHNT and CDR2 is YENEEA. The CDR3 sequence is 12 residues long. The CDR3 loop is CASSLDETGNHF. CDR3 bases: TGTGCCAGCAGCTTAGATGAGACAGGGAATCACTTC.

V gene TRBV19 combines with J gene TRBJ2-2; 8 bases are a match to TRBD2. Per the germline V gene, CDR1 is LNHDA and CDR2 is SQIVND (reference sequence). The CDR3 covers 19 residues. The V and J ends lost 7 bases and 5 bases, in that order; junction bases with no gene match: 21. This CDR3 reads CASIGQPTLGGRFTGELFF. The CDR3, as DNA: TGTGCCAGTATAGGACAGCCCACGTTGGGCGGGAGGTTTACCGGGGAGCTGTTTTTT. Together with reference TRBV19 and TRBJ2-2, the CDR3 gives the full variable domain: DGGITQSPKYLFRKEGQNVTLSCEQNLNHDAMYWYRQDPGQGLRLIYYSQIVNDFQKGDIAEGYSVSREKKESFPLTVTSAQKNPTAFYLCASIGQPTLGGRFTGELFFGEGSRLTVL.

Regarding this clonotype: A much more abundant neighbour one base away suggests this may be a read error. The CDR3, as DNA: TGTGCCGGCAGTTTATCCAGTCCTCCGCAGGGAGAGACCCAGTACTTC. Translation: CAGSLSSPPQGETQYF. V usage is TRBV27 and J usage is TRBJ2-5; TRBD1 is a possible D gene (5 bases). The CDR3 is 16 residues long. Per germline, CDR1 MNHEY and CDR2 SMNVEV (reference sequence).

The sample holds many counts of this clonotype. The chain employs TRBV7-3 and TRBJ2-3; TRBD1 matches at 7 bases. The CDR3 is 15 amino acids. Germline CDR1 reads SGHTA; CDR2 reads FQGTGA. Trimming removed 5 bases from V and 4 bases from J; junction bases left unmatched: 9. The CDR3 DNA reads TGTGCCAGCAGCCCGACAGGGTTTTTGGCAGATACGCAGTATTTT. Amino acids: CASSPTGFLADTQYF. Combining the CDR3 with reference TRBV7-3 and TRBJ2-3 gives the whole variable domain GAGVSQTPSNKVTEKGKYVELRCDPISGHTALYWYRQSLGQGPEFLIYFQGTGAADDSGLPNDRFFAVRPEGSVSTLKIQRTERGDSAVYLCASSPTGFLADTQYFGPGTRLTVL.

The sample holds many counts of this clonotype. The chain carries TRBV28 and TRBJ2-1, with D perhaps given as TRBD1 or TRBD2 (5 bases each). CDR3 length equals 15 residues. Germline V gives CDR1 MDHEN, CDR2 SYDVKM. Trimming removed 6 bases from V and 6 bases from J, with 18 bases in between. The CDR3 reads CASRGVFGQGNEQFF. The DNA for the CDR3 is TGTGCCAGCAGGGGAGTCTTTGGTCAGGGCAATGAGCAGTTCTTC.

V usage is TRBV7-9 and J usage is TRBJ1-1; perhaps TRBD1 as D (6 bases). Per germline, CDR1 SEHNR and CDR2 FQNEAQ (reference sequence). There are 15 residues in the CDR3. Trimming left V 4 bases short and J 8 bases short, with 20 bases between. The CDR3 reads CASSSWTARSEEAFF. The CDR3 region has the DNA TGTGCCAGCAGCTCCTGGACAGCGCGGTCCGAAGAAGCTTTCTTT.

With respect to this clonotype: This clone may be a read error of a much larger clone one base away. This chain uses TRBV6-1 with TRBJ2-7, with 8 nucleotides matching TRBD2. Unmatched junction bases numbered 12, after V lost 2 bases and J lost 0 bases. Germline assignment: CDR1 MNHNS and CDR2 SASEGT. The CDR3 runs to 18 residues. CDR3 amino acids: CASSERLKRLARSYEQYF. DNA of the CDR3: TGTGCCAGCAGTGAACGCTTAAAACGACTAGCGCGCTCCTACGAGCAGTACTTC.

This clonotype has at least ten counts. The chain employs TRBV12-3 or TRBV12-4 and TRBJ1-5; no clear D. The CDR3 length is 15 residues. V shed 3 bases and J shed 4 bases, with 13 bases lying between them. The CDR3 spells CASSLWRANNQPQHF. As DNA, the CDR3 is TGTGCCAGCAGTTTGTGGAGGGCTAATAATCAGCCCCAGCATTTT.

This clonotype has a handful of counts. The chain combines TRBV12-3 or TRBV12-4 with TRBJ1-3; D is undetermined. Trimming removed 3 bases at V and 2 bases at J, with 8 bases between. The CDR3 spans 14 residues. The DNA for the CDR3 is TGTGCCAGCAGTTTGTGGGGAACTGGAAACACCATATATTTT. Its translation: CASSLWGTGNTIYF.

This clonotype was seen a few times. The chain links TRBV19 to TRBJ2-7; 10 bases are a match to TRBD1. V was pared by 3 bases and J by 4 bases, with 18 bases of the junction left unmatched. Germline CDR1 reads LNHDA; CDR2 reads SQIVND (reference sequence). The CDR3 covers 19 residues. The CDR3 region has the DNA TGTGCCAGTAGTATCCGCCGGGACAGGGGCCCCCATTTGGCGTACGAGCAGTACTTC. It codes for CASSIRRDRGPHLAYEQYF.

In this sample, this clonotype turned up many times. The chain has TRBV5-1 and TRBJ1-2, with D unclear. This CDR3 is built from 14 residues. Germline CDR1 is SGHRS and CDR2 is YFSETQ. V lost 2 bases and J lost 8, with 16 bases in between. The CDR3 region is CASSFPENRGGYTF. Here the CDR3 DNA reads TGCGCCAGCAGCTTCCCCGAGAATCGCGGAGGCTACACCTTC.

The chain couples TRBV7-9 to TRBJ1-2; no firm D call. V was trimmed by 5 bases and J by 4 bases, leaving 17 bases between them. The germline V gene has CDR1 SEHNR and CDR2 FQNEAQ (reference sequence). The CDR3 consists of 15 residues. CDR3 protein: CASSPTSLTSYGYTF. The CDR3 DNA reads as TGTGCCAGCAGCCCTACCTCTCTAACAAGCTATGGCTACACCTTC.

Notes on this clonotype: A junction end diverges from the germline sequence, so it may reflect a read error. For the CDR3, the DNA is TGTGCCGGCAGTTTAACTAGCACAGATACGCAGTATTTT. Protein product: CAGSLTSTDTQYF. The chain carries TRBV12-3 or TRBV12-4 and TRBJ2-3; no clear D gene. The CDR3 is made up of 13 amino acids.

This clonotype was detected a few times. The chain is built from TRBV19 and TRBJ1-1; 8 nucleotides align to TRBD1. The CDR3 consists of 17 residues. V was pared by 6 bases and J by 0 bases, with 12 bases of the junction left unmatched. Germline CDR1 LNHDA, CDR2 SQIVND (reference sequence). In nucleotides, the CDR3 is TGTGCCAGTAGCCGAGGACAGGGTAACAGTATGAACACTGAAGCTTTCTTT. Protein sequence: CASSRGQGNSMNTEAFF.

The CDR3 is CASSVGDGTYGYTF. The CDR3, as DNA: TGTGCCAGCAGCGTAGGGGACGGTACCTATGGCTACACCTTC. This chain joins TRBV9 and TRBJ1-2, with TRBD1 as a possible D gene (5 bases). From germline, CDR1 is SGDLS and CDR2 YYNGEE. V was trimmed by 0 bases and J by 4 bases, leaving 10 bases between them. This CDR3 has 14 residues. Supplemented by reference TRBV9 and TRBJ1-2, the full variable domain reads DSGVTQTPKHLITATGQRVTLRCSPRSGDLSVYWYQQSLDQGLQFLIQYYNGEERAKGNILERFSAQQFPDLHSELNLSSLELGDSALYFCASSVGDGTYGYTFGSGTRLTVV.

This clonotype was recorded many times. The genes are TRBV2 and TRBJ2-1; 8 nucleotides align to TRBD2. The CDR3 contains 18 residues. Germline V gene data show CDR1 as SNHLY and CDR2 as FYNNEI. V was pared by 3 bases and J by 4 bases, with 14 bases of the junction left unmatched. CDR3 in amino acids: CASSDRGSGSLGYNEQFF. CDR3 nucleotides: TGTGCCAGCAGTGACCGGGGGAGCGGGAGCTTGGGATACAATGAGCAGTTCTTC. The full variable domain, in which reference TRBV2 and TRBJ2-1 provide the parts outside the CDR3, is EPEVTQTPSHQVTQMGQEVILRCVPISNHLYFYWYRQILGQKVEFLVSFYNNEISEKSEIFDDQFSVERPDGSNFTLKIRSTKLEDSAMYFCASSDRGSGSLGYNEQFFGPGTRLTVL.

In its sample, this clonotype was seen many times. The chain has TRBV7-9 and TRBJ2-7; 7 bases line up with TRBD1. Trimming took 5 bases from V and 7 from J; bases not matched to a gene: 14. This CDR3 has 15 amino acids. The V gene's germline CDR1 is SEHNR and CDR2 FQNEAQ (reference sequence). This CDR3 reads CASSPRGYTGEEQYF. CDR3 nucleotide sequence: TGTGCCAGCAGCCCCAGGGGCTACACAGGGGAGGAGCAGTACTTC.

The sample holds many counts of this clonotype. The chain uses TRBV14 and TRBJ2-1; D perhaps matches TRBD2 (6 bases). In germline, CDR1 is SGHDN, CDR2 FVKESK. V dropped 3 bases and J dropped 2 bases, with 14 bases sitting between them. The CDR3 is made up of 16 amino acids. CDR3 sequence reads: CASSHGGGRAYNEQFF. The DNA for the CDR3 is TGTGCCAGCAGCCACGGGGGAGGCAGGGCCTACAATGAGCAGTTCTTC. Together with reference TRBV14 and TRBJ2-1, the CDR3 gives the full variable domain: EAGVTQFPSHSVIEKGQTVTLRCDPISGHDNLYWYRRVMGKEIKFLLHFVKESKQDESGMPNNRFLAERTGGTYSTLKVQPAELEDSGVYFCASSHGGGRAYNEQFFGPGTRLTVL.

The sample holds many counts of this clonotype. The J gene is TRBJ2-3, the V gene TRBV11-1, with TRBD2 identical over 12 bases. Per the germline V gene, CDR1 is SGHAT and CDR2 is FQDESV (reference sequence). The V segment lost 4 bases and the J segment 2 bases; nucleotides outside the gene matches: 1. The CDR3 runs to 15 residues. CDR3 in amino acids: CASSWTSGTTDTQYF. In nucleotides, the CDR3 is TGTGCCAGCAGCTGGACTAGCGGGACCACAGATACGCAGTATTTT.

Turning to this clonotype: This could be a read error, since a much larger clone is one nucleotide away. The chain couples TRBV9 to TRBJ1-1, with D possibly TRBD1 on 5 matching bases. Trimming stripped 0 bases from V and 5 bases from J, with 11 bases between. The CDR3 sequence is 14 residues long. CDR1 and CDR2 (germline): SGDLS, YYNGEE. This CDR3 is CASSVVSGPTEAFF. CDR3 bases: TGTGCCAGCAGCGTAGTATCGGGGCCGACTGAAGCTTTCTTT.

The sample holds a few counts of this clonotype. The V gene is TRBV5-1, the J gene TRBJ1-6; tentatively, D is TRBD1 (6 bases). V was pared by 0 bases and J by 6 bases, with 13 bases between. Germline V lookup: CDR1 SGHRS, CDR2 YFSETQ. This CDR3 contains 16 residues. CDR3 sequence (DNA): TGCGCCAGCAGCTTGGAACGGGGGCGCATTAATTCACCCCTCCACTTT. It specifies CASSLERGRINSPLHF.

Notes on this clonotype: Just one base apart from a much larger clone, this may be a read error. The J gene is TRBJ2-2, the V gene TRBV7-9; D is unresolved. This CDR3 is 15 amino acids long. Germline V gene data show CDR1 as SEHNR and CDR2 as FQNEAQ (reference sequence). CDR3 DNA sequence: TGTGTCAGCAGCTTAGAACTCACGAACACCGGGGAGCTGTTTTTT. This translates into CVSSLELTNTGELFF.

This clonotype was detected only a few times. The V and J genes are TRBV18 and TRBJ2-1; D ambiguous. Trimming shortened V by 2 bases and J by 3 bases, and 11 bases separated the two germline ends. Looked up from germline, CDR1 is KGHSH and CDR2 is LQKENI. This CDR3 is built from 15 residues. CDR3 bases: TGTGCCAGCTCACCAAATTCGGCCGACTACAATGAGCAGTTCTTC. Translating gives CASSPNSADYNEQFF.

This clonotype was counted many times. This chain links TRBV18 with TRBJ2-5; 7 bases line up with TRBD1. The germline CDR1 and CDR2 sequences are KGHSH and LQKENI. The junction had 3 bases not matched to a gene; V was cut back by 2 bases and J by 3 bases. This CDR3 has 14 amino acids. The CDR3 bases are TGTGCCAGCTCACCAGTGCAGGGGGAAGAGACCCAGTACTTC. Its translation is CASSPVQGEETQYF.

This clonotype was counted a few times. V is TRBV19 and J is TRBJ2-3; 7 bases are shared with TRBD2. Trimming cost V 3 bases and J 2 bases; bases outside gene matches: 8. This CDR3 is built from 16 residues. Germline V gives CDR1 LNHDA, CDR2 SQIVND (reference sequence). CDR3 bases: TGTGCCAGTAGTATTAGGAGCGGGACCACCACAGATACGCAGTATTTT. Its protein is CASSIRSGTTTDTQYF.

This clonotype was observed many times. This chain joins TRBV19 and TRBJ2-3; 8 positions match TRBD1. The CDR3 loop spans 15 amino acids. Germline CDR1 and CDR2: LNHDA and SQIVND (reference sequence). The V segment lost 5 bases and the J segment 2 bases; nucleotides outside the gene matches: 6. CDR3 sequence (DNA): TGTGCCAGTAGTCCCAGGGGGCGCGACACAGATACGCAGTATTTT. Translation gives CASSPRGRDTDTQYF.

This clonotype was seen only a few times. The V call is TRBV7-2, the J call TRBJ2-2; D assignment may be TRBD1 or TRBD2 (5 bases each). The CDR3 covers 16 residues. Germline CDR1 is SGHTA and CDR2 is FQGNSA. Trimming left V 3 bases short and J 8 bases short, with 19 bases between. DNA for the CDR3: TGTGCCAGCAGCTTGGCCCCCGACAGAGGGCGTGGGGAGCTGTTTTTT. It encodes CASSLAPDRGRGELFF.